The rows below give T cell receptor beta chains drawn from one sample of a study of post-analysis software for immune sequencing data. MiXCR, applied by TCRdb to the PCR reads, yields one record per CDR3 protein. The table has hundreds of thousands of distinct CDR3 sequences, roughly three fifths seen once; the top ten hold approximately 10%. The sample was blood. These TCRs come from a girl aged 2 to 10 with multiple sclerosis. Each CDR3 is given with its conserved first and last residue.

j_call	v_call	cdr3_length	cdr3_aa
TRBJ2-3	TRBV6-5	15	CASKPGLTSTDTQYF
TRBJ2-1	TRBV10-3	13	CAISESRIDEQFF
TRBJ2-1	TRBV3-1	12	CASSQAGYEQFF
TRBJ2-3	TRBV7-8	13	CASSSWGDDTQYF
TRBJ2-1	TRBV7-2	15	CASRQQGSSYNEQFF
TRBJ2-3	TRBV29-1	10	CSGRTDTQYF
TRBJ2-7	TRBV5-1	15	CASSASDRAADEQYF
-	TRBV5-1	15	CANSTSGSREETQYF
TRBJ1-6	TRBV29-1	15	CSLLPPALPHSPLHF
TRBJ1-5	TRBV6-5	15	CASSYGQGSDQPQHF